This is a list of T cell receptor beta chains from one sample in a study of cytomegalovirus exposure and HLA in healthy donors. Data came from immunoSEQ multiplex PCR; TCRdb stores just in-frame clones and leaves some out. The top ten clones hold 20% to 25% of a sample with tens of thousands of clones, 65% of them seen once. The sequencing sample was made of PBMCs. These receptors all come from a woman aged 50 to 60 in good health and CMV-seropositive. Both conserved end residues are part of each CDR3. The D gene is left open where the match is weak. For some rows the clone size is stated as once, few or many, or as a class when expanded; others skip it.

V gene	CDR3 length	D gene	J gene	clone size	CDR3 DNA	CDR3 protein
TRBV6-4	12	.	TRBJ1-2	.	TGTGCCAGCAGTCTAATCGGGTATGGCTACACCTTC	CASSLIGYGYTF
TRBV9	16	TRBD1	TRBJ1-3	few	TGTGCCAGCAGCCTCGGGACAGCCTTCTCCGGAAACACCATATATTTT	CASSLGTAFSGNTIYF
TRBV11-3	15	.	TRBJ2-1	.	TGTGCCAGCAGCTCAAACAGGGACCCCTACAATGAGCAGTTCTTC	CASSSNRDPYNEQFF
TRBV19	18	TRBD2	TRBJ2-2	.	TGTGCCAGTAGTATCCTCCGGGAGGACATCGCGAACACCGGGGAGCTGTTTTTT	CASSILREDIANTGELFF
TRBV5-1	15	.	TRBJ2-3	.	TGCGCCAGCAGCTTACTAGGGAGTGGGGGGGATACGCAGTATTTT	CASSLLGSGGDTQYF
TRBV15	16	TRBD1	TRBJ2-2	few	TGTGCCACCAGCAGCCAGGACAGGGTGGTTACCGGGGAGCTGTTTTTT	CATSSQDRVVTGELFF
TRBV19	13	.	TRBJ2-1	many	TGTGCCAGTAGACCGAGCTCCTACAATGAGCAGTTCTTC	CASRPSSYNEQFF
TRBV6-1	12	TRBD2	TRBJ2-7	.	TGTGCCAGCACCGGGGGGGCTGGCGAGCAGTACTTC	CASTGGAGEQYF
TRBV13	15	.	TRBJ2-3	.	TGTGCCAGCAGCCCGCCTCGACAGGTCACAGATACGCAGTATTTT	CASSPPRQVTDTQYF
TRBV18	15	TRBD2	TRBJ2-1	few	TGTGCCAGCTCACCTGGACTAGCGGGGGGGAATGAGCAGTTCTTC	CASSPGLAGGNEQFF
TRBV5-1	16	TRBD1	TRBJ1-6	.	TGCGCCAGCAGCTTGGAAGGACAGGGGAATAATTCACCCCTCCACTTT	CASSLEGQGNNSPLHF
TRBV7-3	18	.	TRBJ2-1	many	TGTGCCAGCAGCTTATTTTCGCCCGGGAACATAGCCAACAATGAGCAGTTCTTC	CASSLFSPGNIANNEQFF